The clone carrying this TCR beta chain was seen many times. Time point given: before trial treatment. Advanced solid tumors lacking tumor-infiltrating lymphocytes were present in eligible patients. TRAV- and TRBV-specific primers primed first-strand cDNA, covering alpha and beta chains. TCRs were put through approximately 21 PCR cycles of amplification with Phusion. A constant-region primer and the V-primer adapter served as the primer pair. mRNA isolates were amplified via in vitro transcription. From the reads, TCRdb called clonotypes with MiXCR, one entry per CDR3 protein. Here the sample spans tens of thousands of distinct CDR3 sequences, less than 40% being singletons. These data are taken from a study of low-dose radiotherapy and immunotherapy resistance in tumors. Turning to the study itself: Cohort 1 was treated with 0.5 Gy per fraction at 2-week intervals, amounting to 6.5 Gy overall. With cycle 1 day 1 as the start, patients took oral aspirin 300 mg daily for four cycles.

CDR1 MNHEY and CDR2 SMNVEV come from the germline V gene (reference sequence). The CDR3 spans 15 residues. Trimming removed 4 bases from V and 2 bases from J; junction bases left unmatched: 6. The gene calls are TRBV27 and TRBJ2-3, with TRBD1 matching over 7 bases. This TCR was recovered from a male donor with gallbladder cancer. Sequencing was performed on PBMCs, taken before treatment. The CDR3 protein is CASSSRTGFTDTQYF. CDR3 sequence (DNA): TGTGCCAGCAGTTCTCGGACAGGATTCACAGATACGCAGTATTTT.